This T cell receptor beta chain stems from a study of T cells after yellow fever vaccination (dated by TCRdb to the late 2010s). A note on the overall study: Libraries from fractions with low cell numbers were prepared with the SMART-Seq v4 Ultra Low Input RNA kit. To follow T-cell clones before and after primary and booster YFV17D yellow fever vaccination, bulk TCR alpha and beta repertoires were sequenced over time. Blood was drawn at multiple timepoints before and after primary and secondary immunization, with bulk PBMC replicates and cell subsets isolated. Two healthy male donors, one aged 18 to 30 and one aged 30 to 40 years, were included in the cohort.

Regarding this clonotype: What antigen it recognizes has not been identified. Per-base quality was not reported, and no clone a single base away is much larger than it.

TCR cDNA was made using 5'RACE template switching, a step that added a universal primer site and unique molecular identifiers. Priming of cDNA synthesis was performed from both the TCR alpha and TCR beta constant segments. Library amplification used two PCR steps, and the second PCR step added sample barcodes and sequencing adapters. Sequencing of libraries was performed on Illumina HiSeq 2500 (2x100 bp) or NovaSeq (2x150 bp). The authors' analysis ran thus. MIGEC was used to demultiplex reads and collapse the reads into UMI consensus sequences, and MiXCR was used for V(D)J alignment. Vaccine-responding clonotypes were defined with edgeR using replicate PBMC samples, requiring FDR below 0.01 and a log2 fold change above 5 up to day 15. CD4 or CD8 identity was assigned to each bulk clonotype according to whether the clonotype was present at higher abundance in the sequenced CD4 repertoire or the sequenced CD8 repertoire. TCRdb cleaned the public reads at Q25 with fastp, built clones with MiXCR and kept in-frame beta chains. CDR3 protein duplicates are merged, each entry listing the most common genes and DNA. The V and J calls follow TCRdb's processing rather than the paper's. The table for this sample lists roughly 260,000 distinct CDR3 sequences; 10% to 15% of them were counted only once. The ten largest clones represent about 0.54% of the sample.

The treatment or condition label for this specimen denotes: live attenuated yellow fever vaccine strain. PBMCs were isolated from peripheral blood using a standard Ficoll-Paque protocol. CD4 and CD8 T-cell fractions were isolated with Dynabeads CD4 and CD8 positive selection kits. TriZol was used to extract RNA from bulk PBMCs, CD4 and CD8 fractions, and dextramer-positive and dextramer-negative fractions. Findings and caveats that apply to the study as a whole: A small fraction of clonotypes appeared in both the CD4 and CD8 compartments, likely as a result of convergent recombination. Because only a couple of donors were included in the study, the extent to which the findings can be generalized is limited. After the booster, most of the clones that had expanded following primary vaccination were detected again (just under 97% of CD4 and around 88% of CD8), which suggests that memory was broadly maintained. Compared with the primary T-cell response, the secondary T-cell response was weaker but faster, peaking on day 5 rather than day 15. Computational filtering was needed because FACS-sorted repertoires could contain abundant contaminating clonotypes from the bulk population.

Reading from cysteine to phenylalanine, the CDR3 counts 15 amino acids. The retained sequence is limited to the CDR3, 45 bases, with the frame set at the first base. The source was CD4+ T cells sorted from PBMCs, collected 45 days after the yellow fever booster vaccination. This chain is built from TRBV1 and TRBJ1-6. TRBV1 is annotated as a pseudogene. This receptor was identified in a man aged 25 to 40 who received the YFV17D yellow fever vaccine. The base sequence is TGCACCAGCAGCCAACGGTGGGCCTATAATTCACCCCTCCACTTT. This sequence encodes CTSSQRWAYNSPLHF.